These 2 T cell receptor beta chains were sequenced from one sample in a study of CD8 T cells in ankylosing spondylitis. Each CDR3 protein is one row after TCRdb ran MiXCR on the 5' RACE reads. This sample has fewer than 250,000 distinct CDR3 sequences, with roughly 24% found just once. Material: blood, either unsorted or a sorted T cell fraction (not recorded which). The origin of the receptors is a male donor with ankylosing spondylitis or in good health (not recorded which).

This chain links TRBV29-1 with TRBJ1-2; D is possibly TRBD1 (5 bases). This CDR3 is 12 amino acids long. V lost 3 bases, J lost 7 bases, and 12 bases lay in between. Germline assignment: CDR1 SQVTM and CDR2 ANQGSEA. CDR3 sequence reads: CSVEPGGGGYTF. As DNA, the CDR3 is TGCAGCGTTGAGCCCGGGGGTGGTGGCTACACCTTC.

The table lists this clonotype with many counts. The V gene is TRBV10-3, the J gene TRBJ1-6; a possible D gene is TRBD1 (5 bases). From germline, CDR1 is ENHRY and CDR2 SYGVKD. The CDR3 runs 14 residues. The germline V and J ends were trimmed by 6 bases and 11 bases, with 17 bases remaining between them. The CDR3 loop reads CAISGTGFSAPLHF. In nucleotides, the CDR3 is TGTGCCATCAGCGGGACGGGCTTTAGTGCACCCCTCCACTTT.